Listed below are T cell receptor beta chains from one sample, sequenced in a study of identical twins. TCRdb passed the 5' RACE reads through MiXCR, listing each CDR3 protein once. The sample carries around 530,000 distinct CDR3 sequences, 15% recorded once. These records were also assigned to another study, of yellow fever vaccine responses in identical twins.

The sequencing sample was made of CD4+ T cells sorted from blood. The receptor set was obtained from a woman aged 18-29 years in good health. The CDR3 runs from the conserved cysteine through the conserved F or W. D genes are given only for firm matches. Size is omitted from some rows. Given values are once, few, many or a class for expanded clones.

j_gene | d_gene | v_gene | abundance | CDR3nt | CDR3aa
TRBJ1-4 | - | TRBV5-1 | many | TGCGCCAGCAGCTTGGAGCCAGGCGAAAAACTGTTTTTT | CASSLEPGEKLFF
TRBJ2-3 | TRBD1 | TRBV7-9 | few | TGTGCCAGCAGCCTTAGTGGGACAGGGGGCTTCACAGATACGCAGTATTTT | CASSLSGTGGFTDTQYF
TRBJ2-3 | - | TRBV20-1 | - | TGCAGTGCAGGCGTTACAGATACGCAGTATTTT | CSAGVTDTQYF
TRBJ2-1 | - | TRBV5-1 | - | TGCGCCAGCAGCTTGGCCAATTTAGGGGTTTCGGGGTCCTACAATGAGCAGTTCTTC | CASSLANLGVSGSYNEQFF
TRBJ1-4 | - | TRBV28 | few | TGTGCCAGCAGTGAGACACACCGCGATGGAAAACTGTTTTTT | CASSETHRDGKLFF
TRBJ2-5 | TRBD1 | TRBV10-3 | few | TGTGCCATCAGTGGACCGACAGGGGGTTGGGAGACCCAGTACTTC | CAISGPTGGWETQYF
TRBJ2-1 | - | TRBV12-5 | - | TGTGCTAGTGGATCCAACAATGAGCAGTTCTTC | CASGSNNEQFF
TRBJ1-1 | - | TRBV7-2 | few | TGTGCCAGCAACACCGGAGGGGGAAGCGGTGAAGCTTTCTTT | CASNTGGGSGEAFF
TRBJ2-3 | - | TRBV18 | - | TGTGCCAGCTCACCACCGACCACAGATACGCAGTATTTT | CASSPPTTDTQYF
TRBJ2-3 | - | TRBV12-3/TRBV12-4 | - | TGTGCCAGCAGGAAGGACTCGATCCCAGATACGCAGTATTTT | CASRKDSIPDTQYF
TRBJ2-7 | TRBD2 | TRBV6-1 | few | TGTGCCAGCGGTCCAGCGGGAGGACTTTACGAGCAGTACTTC | CASGPAGGLYEQYF
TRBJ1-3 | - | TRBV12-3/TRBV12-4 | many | TGTGCCAGCAGCCCACCAACAGGGTCTGGAAACACCATATATTTT | CASSPPTGSGNTIYF
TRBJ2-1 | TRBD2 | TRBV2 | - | TGTGCCAGCAGTGCCAGCGGGAGGCTGTATGAGCAGTTCTTC | CASSASGRLYEQFF
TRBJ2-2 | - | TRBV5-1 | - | TGCGCCAGCAGCTCCGGGACACCCACCGGGGAGCTGTTTTTT | CASSSGTPTGELFF
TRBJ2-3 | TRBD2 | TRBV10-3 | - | TGTGCCATCAGTGAAAGTCATACTAGCTCCCTTAGCGGGAACACAGATACGCAGTATTTT | CAISESHTSSLSGNTDTQYF
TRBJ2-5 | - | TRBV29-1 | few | TGCAGCGTTGAAGATAGCCAGACTGGCGGAGCCGGAGGCACCCAGTACTTC | CSVEDSQTGGAGGTQYF
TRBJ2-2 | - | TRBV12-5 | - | TGTGCTAGTGGTTTGGTATTCGGACGGACTGCTACCGGGGAGCTGTTTTTT | CASGLVFGRTATGELFF
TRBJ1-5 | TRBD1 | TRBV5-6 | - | TGTGCCAGCAGCTCGGACAGGGAAGGTGGGCCCCAGCATTTT | CASSSDREGGPQHF
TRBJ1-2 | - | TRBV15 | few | TGTGCCACCAGCAGAGATCTGGGGAACTATGGCTACACCTTC | CATSRDLGNYGYTF
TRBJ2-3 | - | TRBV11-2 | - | TGTGCCAGCAGCTTAGAGTATCGGGGGCGAAGAGATACGCAGTATTTT | CASSLEYRGRRDTQYF
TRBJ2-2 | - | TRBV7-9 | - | TGTGCCAGCAGCTTTTTACAGGGTCCCTTAGGGCAGCTGTTTTTT | CASSFLQGPLGQLFF
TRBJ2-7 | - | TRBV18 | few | TGTGCCAGCTCACCTGGTACAGTATTCACCTACGAGCAGTACTTC | CASSPGTVFTYEQYF
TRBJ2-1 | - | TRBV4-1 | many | TGCGCCAGCAGCCCAAACCCAAGCTATAACCAACTCGGAGAGCAGTTCTTC | CASSPNPSYNQLGEQFF
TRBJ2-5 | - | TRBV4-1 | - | TGCGCCAGCAGCCAAGTTCCGCCCCCCGGGGCTCAAGAGACCCAGTACTTC | CASSQVPPPGAQETQYF
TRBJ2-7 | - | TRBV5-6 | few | TGTGCCAGCAGGCCCTGGGGCAGTCACGAGCAGTACTTC | CASRPWGSHEQYF
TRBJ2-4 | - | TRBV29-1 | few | TGCAGCGTTCAATGGGGACTGGCAGCCAAAAACATTCAGTACTTC | CSVQWGLAAKNIQYF
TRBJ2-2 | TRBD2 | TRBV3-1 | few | TGTGCCAGCAGCCGGGGACTAGCGAACACCGGGGAGCTGTTTTTT | CASSRGLANTGELFF
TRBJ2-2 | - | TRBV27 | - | TGTGCCAGCAGTTTCACCACGAACACCGGGGAGCTGTTTTTT | CASSFTTNTGELFF
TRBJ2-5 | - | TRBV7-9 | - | TGTGCCAGCAGCTTAGCTTGGGGGAGTGGAGAGACCCAGTACTTC | CASSLAWGSGETQYF
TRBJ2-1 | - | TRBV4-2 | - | TGTGCCAGCAGCCGAAGATCTAGCTTCCCACCATACAATGAGCAGTTCTTC | CASSRRSSFPPYNEQFF
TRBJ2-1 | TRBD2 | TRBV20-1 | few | TGCAGTGCTCCACCCCCCCCCGGGGGGTCCGACAATGAGCAGTTCTTC | CSAPPPPGGSDNEQFF
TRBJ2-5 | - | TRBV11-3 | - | TGTGCCAGCAGCTTTGAATTGGGTCAGGGTGAAGAGACCCAGTACTTC | CASSFELGQGEETQYF
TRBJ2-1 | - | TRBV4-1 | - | TGCGCCAGCAGCCAAGCAGGACTAACGTCTGATGAGCAGTTCTTC | CASSQAGLTSDEQFF
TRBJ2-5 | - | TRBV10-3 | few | TGTGCCATCAGTGGGACAGAAGAGACCCAGTACTTC | CAISGTEETQYF
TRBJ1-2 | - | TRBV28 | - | TGTGCCAGCAGTCCTCTACAGGGAGGCAACTATGGCTACACCTTC | CASSPLQGGNYGYTF